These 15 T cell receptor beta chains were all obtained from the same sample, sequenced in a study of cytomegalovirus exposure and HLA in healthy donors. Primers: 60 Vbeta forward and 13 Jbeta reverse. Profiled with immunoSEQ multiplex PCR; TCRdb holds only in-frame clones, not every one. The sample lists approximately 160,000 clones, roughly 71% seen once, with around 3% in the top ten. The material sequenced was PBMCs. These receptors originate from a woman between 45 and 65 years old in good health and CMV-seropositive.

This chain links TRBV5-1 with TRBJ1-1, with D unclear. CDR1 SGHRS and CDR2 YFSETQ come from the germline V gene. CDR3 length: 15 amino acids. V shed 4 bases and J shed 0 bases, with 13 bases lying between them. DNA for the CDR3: TGCGCCAGCAGCGAGGAACACCGAGTGAACACTGAAGCTTTCTTT. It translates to CASSEEHRVNTEAFF.

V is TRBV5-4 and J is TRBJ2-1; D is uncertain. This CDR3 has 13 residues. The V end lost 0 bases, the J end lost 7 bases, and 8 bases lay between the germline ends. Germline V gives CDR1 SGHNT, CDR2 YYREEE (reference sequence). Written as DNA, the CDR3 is TGTGCCAGCAGCTTGGCACTAAGGAATGAGCAGTTCTTC. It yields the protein CASSLALRNEQFF.

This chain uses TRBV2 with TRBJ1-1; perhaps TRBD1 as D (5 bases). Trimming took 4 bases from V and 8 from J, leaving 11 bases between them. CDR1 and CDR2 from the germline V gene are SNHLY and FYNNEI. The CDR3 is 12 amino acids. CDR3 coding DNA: TGTGCCAGCAGTGGTACAGGAGTGGAAGCTTTCTTT. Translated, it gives CASSGTGVEAFF. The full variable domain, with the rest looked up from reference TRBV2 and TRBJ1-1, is EPEVTQTPSHQVTQMGQEVILRCVPISNHLYFYWYRQILGQKVEFLVSFYNNEISEKSEIFDDQFSVERPDGSNFTLKIRSTKLEDSAMYFCASSGTGVEAFFGQGTRLTVV.

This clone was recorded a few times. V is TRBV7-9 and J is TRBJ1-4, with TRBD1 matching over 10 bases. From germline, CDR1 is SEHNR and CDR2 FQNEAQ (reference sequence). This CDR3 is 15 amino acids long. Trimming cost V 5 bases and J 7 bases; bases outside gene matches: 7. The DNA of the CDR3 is TGTGCCAGCAGCCTAAAGGACAGGGGGGCTGAAAAACTGTTTTTT. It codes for CASSLKDRGAEKLFF.

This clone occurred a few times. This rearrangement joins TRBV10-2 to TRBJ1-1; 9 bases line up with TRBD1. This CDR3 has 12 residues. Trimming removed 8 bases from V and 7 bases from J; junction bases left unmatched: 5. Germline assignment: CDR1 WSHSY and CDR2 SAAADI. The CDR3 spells CASRQGESEAFF. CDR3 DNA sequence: TGCGCCAGCCGACAGGGGGAGAGTGAAGCTTTCTTT.

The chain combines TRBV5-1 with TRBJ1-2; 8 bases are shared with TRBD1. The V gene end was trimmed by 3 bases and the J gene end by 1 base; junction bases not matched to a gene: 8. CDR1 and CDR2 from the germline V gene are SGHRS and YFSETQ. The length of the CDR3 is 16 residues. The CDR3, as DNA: TGCGCCAGCAGCTCGCCGGGACAGGACCTTAACTATGGCTACACCTTC. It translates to CASSSPGQDLNYGYTF.

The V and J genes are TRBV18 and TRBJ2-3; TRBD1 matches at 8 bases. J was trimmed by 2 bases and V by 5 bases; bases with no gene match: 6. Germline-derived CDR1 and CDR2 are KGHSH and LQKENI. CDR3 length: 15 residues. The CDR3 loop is CASSAGQGNTDTQYF. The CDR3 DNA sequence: TGTGCCAGCTCAGCAGGACAGGGCAACACAGATACGCAGTATTTT.

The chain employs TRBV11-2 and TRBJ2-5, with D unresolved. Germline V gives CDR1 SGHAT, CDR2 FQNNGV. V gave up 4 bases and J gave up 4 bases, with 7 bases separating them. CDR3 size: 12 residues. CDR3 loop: CASSYGRETQYF. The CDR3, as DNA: TGTGCCAGCAGCTATGGCAGAGAGACCCAGTACTTC.

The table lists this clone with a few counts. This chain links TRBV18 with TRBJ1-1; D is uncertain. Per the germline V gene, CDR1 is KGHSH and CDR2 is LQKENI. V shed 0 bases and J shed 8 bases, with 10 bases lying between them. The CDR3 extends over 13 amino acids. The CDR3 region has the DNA TGTGCCAGCTCACCACCCGGACTTACAGAAGCTTTCTTT. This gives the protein CASSPPGLTEAFF.

CDR3: CAIRPGDNQPQHF. The CDR3 bases are TGTGCCATCAGGCCAGGGGACAATCAGCCCCAGCATTTT. The chain uses TRBV10-3 and TRBJ1-5; D is perhaps TRBD1 (6 bases). V shed 6 bases and J shed 3 bases, with 9 bases lying between them. CDR3 size: 13 residues. CDR1 and CDR2 (germline): ENHRY, SYGVKD.

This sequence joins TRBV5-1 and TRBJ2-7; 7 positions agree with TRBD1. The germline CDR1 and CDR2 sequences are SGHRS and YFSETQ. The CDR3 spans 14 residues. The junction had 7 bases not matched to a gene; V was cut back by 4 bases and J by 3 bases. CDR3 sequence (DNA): TGCGCCAGCAGCCCAAGCCGGGACAGCTACGAGCAGTACTTC. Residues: CASSPSRDSYEQYF.

CDR3 nucleotide sequence: TGTGCCAGTAGCTCAGGGACAGGGGTGTCTAAGTCACCCCTCCACTTT. Translated: CASSSGTGVSKSPLHF. J is TRBJ1-6 and V is TRBV19; 10 bases match TRBD1. The germline V gene encodes CDR1 LNHDA and CDR2 SQIVND (reference sequence). This CDR3 spans 16 amino acids. J was trimmed by 10 bases and V by 6 bases; bases with no gene match: 12.

The CDR3 protein is CASSQQGEGYTF. The DNA of the CDR3 is TGCGCCAGCAGCCAACAGGGGGAAGGCTACACCTTC. The chain is built from TRBV5-1 and TRBJ1-2, with 8 nucleotides matching TRBD1. J was trimmed by 8 bases and V by 4 bases; bases with no gene match: 4. The CDR3 is 12 residues long. Germline V CDR1 and CDR2: SGHRS, YFSETQ.

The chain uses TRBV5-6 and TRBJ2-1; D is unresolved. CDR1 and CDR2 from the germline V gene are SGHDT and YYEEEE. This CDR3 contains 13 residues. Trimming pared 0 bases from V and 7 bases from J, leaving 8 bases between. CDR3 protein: CASSLADGNEQFF. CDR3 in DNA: TGTGCCAGCAGCTTGGCCGACGGGAATGAGCAGTTCTTC.

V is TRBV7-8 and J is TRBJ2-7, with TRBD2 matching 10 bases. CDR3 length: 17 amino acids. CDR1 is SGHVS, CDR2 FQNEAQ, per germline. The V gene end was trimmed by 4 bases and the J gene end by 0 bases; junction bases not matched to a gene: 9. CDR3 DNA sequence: TGTGCCAGCAGCTCATTAGCGGGGGGCCAGAGCTCCTACGAGCAGTACTTC. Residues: CASSSLAGGQSSYEQYF.